This TCR beta chain was captured by sequencing in a study of shared clonotypes between healthy human individuals. The study's findings and limits: An anticipated effect of sequencing depth on clonotype sharing among donors was recognized.

Generated by immunoSEQ multiplex PCR, the TCRdb table keeps only in-frame clones and is missing some. Found here are about 1.5 million clones, 95% to 99% of them singletons; the top ten hold 0.4% to 0.55%. Details on this clone: Its antigen is undetermined.

The clonotype comes from a man aged 25 to 40 in good health. Sequencing input: naive CD4+ T cells sorted from blood. The sample's subset: CD45RA+ positively selected.

CDR3 nucleotide sequence: TGCGCCAGCAGCTTGGCCCTAATCGGGCCAGCGGGGGTTCTAGGCACAGATACGCAGTATTTT. Protein sequence: CASSLALIGPAGVLGTDTQYF. The genes are TRBV5-1 and TRBJ2-3, with 8 bases fitting TRBD2. Germline-derived CDR1 and CDR2 are SGHRS and YFSETQ. This CDR3 has 21 amino acids. The trim removed 0 bases at V and 1 base at J, leaving 19 bases unmatched.